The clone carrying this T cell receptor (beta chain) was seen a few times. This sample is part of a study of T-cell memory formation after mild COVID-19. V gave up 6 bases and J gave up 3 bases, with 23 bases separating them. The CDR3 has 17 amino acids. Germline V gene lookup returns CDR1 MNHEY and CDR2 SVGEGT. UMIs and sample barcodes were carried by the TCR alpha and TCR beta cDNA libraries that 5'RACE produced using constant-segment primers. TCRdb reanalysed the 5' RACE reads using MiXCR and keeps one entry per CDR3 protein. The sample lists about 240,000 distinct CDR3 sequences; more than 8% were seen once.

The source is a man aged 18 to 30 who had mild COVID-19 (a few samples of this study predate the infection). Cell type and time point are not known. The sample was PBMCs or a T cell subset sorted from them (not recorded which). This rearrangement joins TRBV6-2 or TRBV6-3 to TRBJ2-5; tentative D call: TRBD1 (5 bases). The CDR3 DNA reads TGTGCCAGCAGGCGACTTCAGGGTGTTGGGGCAGAAGAGACCCAGTACTTC. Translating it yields CASRRLQGVGAEETQYF.